The 19 T cell receptor beta chains listed next were all sequenced from one sample in a study of OX40 agonist ivuxolimab in advanced cancers. The method behind the library was the immunoSEQ multiplex PCR assay. TCRdb holds this immuneACCESS table with in-frame rearrangements only. Some clones are missing; in checked studies, unresolved V genes explain under half, and the rest has no known cause. The sample table shows some 64,000 clones, and 82% are seen once. The ten most abundant clones make up more than 0.4% of the sample. The sequences come from CD4+ or CD8+ T cells sorted from blood, collected in a trial of the OX40 agonist ivuxolimab. The receptors derive from an adult with an advanced solid tumor such as melanoma, head and neck, liver or kidney cancer.

The chain joins TRBV7-8 to TRBJ1-5, with D hard to call. This CDR3 spans 15 amino acids. V lost 2 bases and J 0 bases, leaving 8 bases between the germline ends. CDR1 is SGHVS and CDR2 is FQNEAQ in the germline V gene. DNA for the CDR3: TGTGCCAGCAGCTTAAACAGTTATAGCAATCAGCCCCAGCATTTT. It translates to CASSLNSYSNQPQHF.

The chain employs TRBV7-9 and TRBJ2-1, with D perhaps TRBD2 (5 bases). Germline CDR1 is SEHNR and CDR2 is FQNEAQ (reference sequence). The ends were cut back, 0 bases at V and 2 bases at J, with 8 bases in the middle. This CDR3 is 15 amino acids long. The CDR3: CASSLAAVAYNEQFF. The CDR3 bases are TGTGCCAGCAGCTTAGCAGCGGTGGCCTACAATGAGCAGTTCTTC.

The chain links TRBV12-5 to TRBJ2-5; 7 nucleotides line up with TRBD1. CDR1 and CDR2 (germline): LGHNT, FRNRAP. This CDR3 spans 14 amino acids. Trimming took 4 bases from V and 5 from J; bases not matched to a gene: 7. CDR3 bases: TGTGCTAGTGGTTCCGGACAGGCGGTCGAGACCCAGTACTTC. Translating gives CASGSGQAVETQYF.

In this sample, this clone turned up a few times. The chain is built from TRBV9 and TRBJ1-2; 7 nucleotides align to TRBD1. V shed 5 bases, J shed 4 bases, and the junction held 11 bases outside the gene matches. Germline V gives CDR1 SGDLS, CDR2 YYNGEE. This CDR3 spans 15 amino acids. The CDR3: CASSTDRVDVYGYTF. DNA for the CDR3: TGTGCCAGCAGTACCGACAGGGTCGATGTCTATGGCTACACCTTC.

The chain combines TRBV7-2 with TRBJ2-7; 9 bases fit TRBD1. Germline trimming cut 2 bases from V and 2 bases from J; bases unmatched to any gene: 4. The CDR3 has 15 amino acids. Germline-derived CDR1 and CDR2 are SGHTA and FQGNSA. CDR3 sequence (DNA): TGTGCCAGCAGCTTACGGGACAGGGTTACCTACGAGCAGTACTTC. Translating gives CASSLRDRVTYEQYF.

The chain recombines TRBV27 with TRBJ2-3; the D gene is possibly TRBD2 (6 bases). The CDR3 covers 15 residues. The germline gives CDR1 MNHEY, CDR2 SMNVEV (reference sequence). Trimming removed 1 base from V and 5 bases from J, with 13 bases in between. The CDR3 here is CASSLLPGEVDTQYF. CDR3 sequence (DNA): TGTGCCAGCAGTTTATTACCGGGAGAAGTAGATACGCAGTATTTT.

This chain joins TRBV7-9 and TRBJ2-7, with D uncertain. Per the germline V gene, CDR1 is SEHNR and CDR2 is FQNEAQ (reference sequence). This CDR3 spans 15 amino acids. Trimming pared 0 bases from V and 6 bases from J, leaving 15 bases between. The CDR3 DNA reads TGTGCCAGCAGCTTAGCGCTCGACCGACACGGCGAGCAGTACTTC. Translation: CASSLALDRHGEQYF.

The chain carries TRBV9 and TRBJ1-1, with D maybe TRBD1 (5 bases). There are 13 residues in the CDR3. V lost 4 bases, J lost 1 base, and 8 bases lay in between. Germline V gene data show CDR1 as SGDLS and CDR2 as YYNGEE. CDR3 sequence: CASSTQANTEAFF. The CDR3 DNA reads TGTGCCAGCAGCACACAGGCGAACACTGAAGCTTTCTTT.

This clone was counted a single time. V gene TRBV6-6 combines with J gene TRBJ2-3, with D possibly TRBD2 on 6 matching bases. Germline values: CDR1 MNHNY, CDR2 SVGAGI (reference sequence). The CDR3 spans 16 residues. V shed 7 bases and J shed 0 bases, with 17 bases lying between them. As DNA, the CDR3 is TGTGCCAGCACCAACGGGGCTAGCGAGAGCACAGATACGCAGTATTTT. It translates to CASTNGASESTDTQYF.

The chain has TRBV7-2 and TRBJ2-7; 12 positions agree with TRBD2. Trimming removed 5 bases from V and 1 base from J; junction bases left unmatched: 3. Germline assignment: CDR1 SGHTA and CDR2 FQGNSA. CDR3 size: 15 residues. CDR3 loop: CASSPLAGGSYEQYF. The CDR3 DNA reads TGTGCCAGCAGCCCACTAGCGGGAGGTTCCTACGAGCAGTACTTC.

This clone was seen a few times. J is TRBJ1-2 and V is TRBV5-4, with a weak D call TRBD1 (5 bases). Germline-derived CDR1 and CDR2 are SGHNT and YYREEE (reference sequence). CDR3 length equals 13 residues. V was trimmed by 4 bases and J by 8 bases, leaving 15 bases between them. CDR3 in amino acids: CASSKGQGDGYTF. In nucleotides, the CDR3 is TGTGCCAGCAGCAAAGGGCAGGGTGACGGCTACACCTTC. Using reference TRBV5-4 and TRBJ1-2 for the parts outside the CDR3, the full variable domain is ETGVTQSPTHLIKTRGQQVTLRCSSQSGHNTVSWYQQALGQGPQFIFQYYREEENGRGNFPPRFSGLQFPNYSSELNVNALELDDSALYLCASSKGQGDGYTFGSGTRLTVV.

The chain has TRBV7-8 and TRBJ1-2; D uncertain. This CDR3 is built from 14 residues. The germline gives CDR1 SGHVS, CDR2 FQNEAQ. The V and J ends lost 5 bases and 8 bases respectively, with 18 bases between them. Written as DNA, the CDR3 is TGTGCCAGCAGCCCGAGGTGGACCGAGGGAGGCTACACCTTC. Its protein is CASSPRWTEGGYTF.

The chain joins TRBV6-1 to TRBJ1-3, with no clear D. This CDR3 spans 12 amino acids. Germline lookup yields CDR1 MNHNS and CDR2 SASEGT. The V end lost 8 bases, the J end lost 3 bases, and 8 bases lay between the germline ends. DNA of the CDR3: TGTGCCAGCTCGTCGGATGGAAACACCATATATTTT. This encodes CASSSDGNTIYF.

The rearrangement links TRBV6-4 to TRBJ2-3, with 10 bases that match TRBD2. This CDR3 is 17 amino acids long. The germline V gene encodes CDR1 MRHNA and CDR2 SNTAGT. Trimming took 0 bases from V and 2 from J; bases not matched to a gene: 5. The CDR3 loop reads CASSDSPSGGLTDTQYF. The CDR3 bases are TGTGCCAGCAGTGACTCCCCTAGCGGGGGCCTCACAGATACGCAGTATTTT.

This clone appeared a single time. The rearrangement uses TRBV6-5 and TRBJ1-2; D uncertain. CDR3 size: 14 residues. Trimming took off 2 bases at V and 8 bases at J, with 15 bases between the two ends. CDR1 MNHEY and CDR2 SVGAGI come from the germline V gene. CDR3 sequence: CASSYLGRRGGYTF. As DNA, the CDR3 is TGTGCCAGCAGTTACCTGGGCAGGCGAGGGGGCTACACCTTC.

The CDR3 spells CASSTGLAGTETQYF. The CDR3 bases are TGTGCCAGCAGCACGGGACTAGCGGGAACAGAGACCCAGTACTTC. The chain joins TRBV28 to TRBJ2-5; 13 positions match TRBD2. J gave up 4 bases and V 6 bases, and 5 bases lay outside the gene matches. The CDR3 length is 15 residues. Germline-derived CDR1 and CDR2 are MDHEN and SYDVKM.

This chain joins TRBV11-3 and TRBJ2-2; D not certain. CDR3 length: 13 amino acids. Germline CDR1 is SGHNT and CDR2 is YENEEA. Trimming took off 4 bases at V and 6 bases at J, with 9 bases between the two ends. The chain's CDR3 is CASSSTKSGELFF. DNA for the CDR3: TGTGCCAGCAGCTCCACGAAGTCCGGGGAGCTGTTTTTT.

The rearrangement links TRBV5-1 to TRBJ2-7; D not resolved. The CDR3 is 13 amino acids. Trimming removed 4 bases at V and 9 bases at J, with 17 bases between. The germline V gene has CDR1 SGHRS and CDR2 YFSETQ. Written as DNA, the CDR3 is TGCGCCAGCAGCCTGGGTAATGTTTTGGTGCAGTACTTC. Its translation is CASSLGNVLVQYF.

The J gene is TRBJ2-5, the V gene TRBV7-9; no definite D call. Germline V gives CDR1 SEHNR, CDR2 FQNEAQ (reference sequence). The CDR3 is made up of 15 amino acids. V dropped 5 bases and J dropped 5 bases, with 18 bases sitting between them. For the CDR3, the DNA is TGTGCCAGCAGCCCCCCCTTTAGGCTAGGGGAGACCCAGTACTTC. The encoded protein is CASSPPFRLGETQYF.